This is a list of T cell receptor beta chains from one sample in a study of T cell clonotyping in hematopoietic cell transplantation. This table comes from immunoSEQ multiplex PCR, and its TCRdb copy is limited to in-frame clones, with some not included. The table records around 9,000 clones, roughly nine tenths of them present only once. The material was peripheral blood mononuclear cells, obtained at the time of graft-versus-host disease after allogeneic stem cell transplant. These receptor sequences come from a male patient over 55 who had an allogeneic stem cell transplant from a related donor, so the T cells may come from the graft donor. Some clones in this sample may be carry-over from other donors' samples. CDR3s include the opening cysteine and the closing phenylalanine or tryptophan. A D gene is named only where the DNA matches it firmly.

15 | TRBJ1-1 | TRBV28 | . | CASSFGGYVDTEAFF
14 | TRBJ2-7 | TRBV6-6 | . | CASSYSGQTYEQYF
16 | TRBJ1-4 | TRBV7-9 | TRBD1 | CASSLPYRTGREKLFF
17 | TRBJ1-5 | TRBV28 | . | CASSLPDTLIRRQPQHF
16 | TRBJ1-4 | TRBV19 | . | CASSSQPSPGGEKLFF
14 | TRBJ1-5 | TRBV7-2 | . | CASSFALSNQPQHF
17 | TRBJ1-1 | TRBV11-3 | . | CASSFYTGPSASTEAFF
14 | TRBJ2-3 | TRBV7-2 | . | CASSLALGGDTQYF
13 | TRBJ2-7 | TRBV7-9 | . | CASSPSGGRRRGF
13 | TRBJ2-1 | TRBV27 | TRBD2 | CASRRNSGGEQFF
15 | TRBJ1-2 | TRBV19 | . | CASRGWQADPHGYTF